This T cell receptor (beta chain) was sequenced in a study of T cells after yellow fever vaccination. This clonotype was observed at least ten times. The V and J ends lost 6 bases and 1 base respectively, with 9 bases between them. CDR3 size: 13 residues. TCRdb called the 5' RACE reads again in MiXCR, with one record for every CDR3 protein. The sample has over 150,000 distinct CDR3 sequences; 5.5% to 7.5% are singletons. The sample consisted of CD4+ T cells sorted from PBMCs, taken 5 days after the first yellow fever vaccination. The genes are TRBV12-3 or TRBV12-4 and TRBJ2-5, with a tentative D call TRBD2 (5 bases). This clonotype was sampled from a man between 18 and 29 years old who received the YFV17D yellow fever vaccine. DNA of the CDR3: TGTGCCAGCAGGGTACTAGGCCAAGAGACCCAGTACTTC. It is translated as CASRVLGQETQYF.